The T cell receptor beta chain described here comes from a study of cytotoxic CD8 clonotypes in ibrutinib-treated CLL. Study overall: Sequenced samples delivered averages of roughly 250,000 productive templates and around 90,000 productive rearrangements.

Per germline, CDR1 SNHLY and CDR2 FYNNEI. The CDR3 consists of 14 residues. The germline V and J ends were trimmed by 8 bases and 0 bases, with 11 bases remaining between them. The method was immunoSEQ multiplex PCR; TCRdb's version includes in-frame clones alone and lacks a portion of them. The data contain fewer than 90,000 clones, roughly 84% of them singletons. This sample comprised PBMCs, obtained before ibrutinib treatment. The rearrangement uses TRBV2 and TRBJ1-5; the D is unclear. The TCR was taken from a human donor with chronic lymphocytic leukemia. The CDR3 bases are TGTGCCAGCTCCCTCGCGGTTAGCAATCAGCCCCAGCATTTT. It translates to CASSLAVSNQPQHF.